This paragraph reports one TCR beta chain. The CDR3 runs 15 residues. Germline V lookup: CDR1 LNHNV, CDR2 YYDKDF (reference sequence). The ends lost 0 bases at V and 1 base at J; junction bases unmatched: 1. Profiling relied on immunoSEQ multiplex PCR, and the TCRdb table lists in-frame clones only, not all of them. The table shows around 6,600 clones, with roughly 88% occurring only once. Patients had either synchronous oligometastatic disease or delayed solitary brain metastasis recurrence. These data belong to a study of T cells in lung cancer brain metastases. Whole-study context: Median interval between primary and brain metastasis specimen acquisition was roughly 360 days.

The sequence was obtained from a man in his fifties with non-small cell lung cancer. V and J are TRBV15 and TRBJ1-1; 8 nucleotides agree with TRBD1. The sequencing sample was made of tumor tissue from the primary lung tumor. In DNA, the CDR3 is TGTGCCACCAGCAGAGAGGACAGGGCGAACACTGAAGCTTTCTTT. It specifies CATSREDRANTEAFF.